This TCR beta chain was retrieved from a study of blood T cell repertoires in COVID-19. Recruitment covered roughly 24 US areas and drew participants whose ages spanned about 18 to 95 years. Germline values: CDR1 SGHDN, CDR2 FVKESK. The CDR3 extends over 14 amino acids. With 5 bases removed from V and 0 bases from J, the gap between germline ends came to 8 bases. The protocol was immunoSEQ multiplex PCR, while the TCRdb copy is restricted to in-frame clones and leaves out a portion. The data show around 390,000 clones, 87% seen once. The receptor comes from a woman aged 45-60 years who had recovered from COVID-19. The sequenced material came from PBMCs or T cells enriched from blood (not recorded which). The V and J genes are TRBV14 and TRBJ1-3, with no clear D. CDR3 protein: CASSYWSSGNTIYF. As DNA, the CDR3 is TGTGCCAGCAGCTATTGGAGCTCTGGAAACACCATATATTTT.